The present T cell receptor beta chain was sequenced within a study of T-cell memory formation after mild COVID-19. Findings and limits, study-wide: Largely, contracting CD4+ clones fell within CM and EM, and contracting CD8+ clones within EMRA. Day 15 to 85 contractors were CD4/CD8 balanced; later expanders leaned CD4+.

UMIs and sample barcodes were carried by the TCR alpha and TCR beta cDNA libraries that 5'RACE produced using constant-segment primers. One entry per CDR3 protein results from TCRdb running MiXCR on the 5' RACE reads. The data show about 400,000 distinct CDR3 sequences, with more than 20% seen just once and under 15% held by the top ten. Comments on this clonotype: Its specificity is not known.

V was pared by 5 bases and J by 1 base, with 4 bases of the junction left unmatched. The germline V gene has CDR1 SGHDT and CDR2 YYEEEE. The CDR3 length is 14 residues. Material: PBMCs or a T cell subset sorted from them (not recorded which). The chain uses TRBV5-6 and TRBJ2-7; 9 bases are a match to TRBD2. The clonotype originates from an adult woman who had mild COVID-19 (a few samples of this study predate the infection). Cell type and time point are not known. In DNA, the CDR3 is TGTGCCAGCAGAAGGACTAGCGCGTCCTACGAGCAGTACTTC. Encoded protein: CASRRTSASYEQYF.